This TCR beta chain is drawn from a study of blood T cell repertoires in COVID-19 (dated by TCRdb to about 2020). About the full investigation: Collaborator samples came from the United States, Italy and Spain and covered acute and convalescent phases of COVID-19. A freely available public database, intended as a resource for researchers studying the immune response to SARS-CoV-2, is where the repertoires were released. Where HLA class I and class II types were available, the types were taken from metadata supplied by the sample provider, not from assay-based typing. Samples were obtained from the ongoing ImmuneRACE study (first 160 participants) and from 1,254 subjects provided by 6 global collaborators. The prospective study material was composed of cDNA or gDNA derived from T cells, B-cell-depleted T cells, or PBMCs. Subjects who had been exposed to COVID-19, were actively infected with it, or had recovered from it provided the deeply sampled blood TCRbeta repertoires that made up the dataset. Nearly every sample came with metadata listing a de-identified subject ID, COVID-19 status, age in years and sex.

The study at large found these results: The quantity of clinical and demographic metadata differed by source and by participant and was supplied without curation.

Per the germline V gene (reference sequence), LGHDT is the CDR1 and YNNKEL is the CDR2. Between the V and J ends, shortened by 3 bases and 4 bases respectively, the junction contains 9 bases. Reading from cysteine to phenylalanine, the CDR3 counts 13 amino acids. Only CDR3 DNA remains: 39 bases, in frame from the first base. On this clone itself: Its antigen remains undetermined. No base quality information exists; no much larger clone differs at one position.

TCRbeta CDR3 regions were amplified from genomic DNA by means of the immunoSEQ Assay, a bias-controlled multiplex PCR. The study's processing was this. The number of nucleated cells in each sample was estimated by amplification of reference gene primers within the assay. To quantify the absolute abundance of each unique TCRbeta CDR3 rearrangement, sequence reads were collapsed and filtered. For each sample, productive Simpson clonality was calculated as the square root of Simpson's diversity index over productive rearrangements. TCRdb stores this immuneACCESS table with in-frame sequences only. Part of the clones is absent; in the studies checked, under half of the shortfall reflects unresolved V genes, and no reason is known for the rest. V, J and clone size are those of that table, while D and trimming were read from the DNA. The sample table shows over 45,000 clones, and around 81% are seen once. Over 5.5% of the sample belongs to the ten largest clones.

Each collaborating institution followed its own protocols to collect whole blood in K2EDTA tubes. Collaborator samples were shipped for TCRbeta analysis as frozen whole blood, isolated PBMCs, or DNA extracted from either sample type. Input material: peripheral blood. The rearranged chain carries TRBV3-1 (or the pseudogene TRBV3-2) and TRBJ1-2; the best D guess is TRBD1, with 6 bases matching. This TCR was recovered from a man between 60 and 75 years old with acute or convalescent COVID-19. The CDR3 protein sequence reads: CASSQEQGYGYTF. The nucleotides read TGTGCCAGCAGCCAGGAACAGGGCTATGGCTACACCTTC.